These T cell receptor beta chains were read from a single sample in a study of post-analysis software for immune sequencing data. MiXCR, run by TCRdb on the PCR reads, gives a single entry per CDR3 protein. The sample has hundreds of thousands of distinct CDR3 sequences, about 60% seen once. Sequenced input: blood. The receptors were gathered from a girl aged 2 to 9 with multiple sclerosis. Both conserved end residues are part of each CDR3. D genes are given only for firm matches. A clone size is listed for some rows: how often the clone was seen (once, few, many), or a class if it is expanded.

TRBV6-1,NA,TRBJ2-1,NA,CASSVTAGAFNNEQFF,TGTGCCAGCAGTGTTACGGCGGGGGCTTTTAACAATGAGCAGTTCTTC
TRBV6-5,NA,TRBJ2-4,NA,CASSYRPIAKNIQYF,TGTGCCAGCAGTTACCGACCCATAGCCAAAAACATTCAGTACTTC
TRBV6-5,NA,TRBJ2-7,NA,CASSSRQNYEQYF,TGTGCCAGCAGCTCGAGACAGAACTACGAGCAGTACTTC
TRBV20-1,NA,TRBJ2-4,NA,CSARVVSRGGGDMGAKNIQYF,TGCAGTGCTAGAGTAGTTTCTAGAGGAGGGGGCGACATGGGGGCCAAAAACATTCAGTACTTC
TRBV29-1,NA,TRBJ2-3,NA,CSGEGDLGTDTQYF,TGCAGCGGTGAGGGGGATTTAGGAACAGATACGCAGTATTTT
TRBV5-1,NA,TRBJ1-2,NA,CASSPRTLEGYTF,TGCGCCAGCAGCCCCCGGACATTAGAAGGCTACACCTTC
TRBV20-1,NA,TRBJ2-1,TRBD2,CSAPGTSGGHNEQFF,TGCAGTGCTCCGGGGACTAGCGGGGGGCACAATGAGCAGTTCTTC
TRBV20-1,few,TRBJ2-7,NA,CSAQKGEQYF,TGCAGTGCCCAAAAAGGGGAGCAGTACTTC
TRBV10-2,NA,TRBJ2-1,TRBD2,CAVRTSGAYNEQFF,TGCGCCGTCCGGACTAGCGGGGCCTACAATGAGCAGTTCTTC
TRBV5-1,NA,TRBJ1-4,NA,CASSLERGLGLREKLFF,TGCGCCAGCAGCTTGGAGCGGGGTTTGGGCCTGCGGGAAAAACTGTTTTTT
TRBV20-1,NA,TRBJ2-5,TRBD1,CSASPRQGRETQYF,TGCAGTGCTAGTCCCCGACAGGGCAGGGAGACCCAGTACTTC
TRBV15,NA,TRBJ2-1,TRBD2,CATSREGLGNEQFF,TGTGCCACCAGTCGGGAGGGCCTTGGGAATGAGCAGTTCTTC
TRBV6-2/TRBV6-3,NA,TRBJ2-1,NA,CASSAAYNEQFF,TGTGCCAGCAGCGCGGCCTACAATGAGCAGTTCTTC
TRBV11-2,NA,TRBJ2-4,NA,CASSTMAKNIQYF,TGTGCCAGCAGCACCATGGCCAAAAACATTCAGTACTTC
TRBV12-3/TRBV12-4,NA,TRBJ2-1,TRBD2,CASTVPIAGGYNEQFF,TGTGCCAGCACCGTTCCCATAGCGGGAGGCTACAATGAGCAGTTCTTC